This T cell receptor beta chain came from a study of shared clonotypes between healthy human individuals. In the study overall: Donors were two women and a few men aged 18 to 49. Overall study findings and caveats: In a handful of donors, about 5% of naive CD4 clonotypes appeared in common. Naive subsets tended to show greater estimated richness than memory subsets.

Turning to this clone: Its target is not known.

After removal of 5 bases from V and 9 bases from J, the junction contained 12 bases not matched to a gene. Germline CDR1 KGHSH, CDR2 LQKENI. The CDR3 sequence is 15 residues long. TCRdb keeps only in-frame clones here, not all; method: immunoSEQ multiplex PCR. The table shows more than 2 million clones, with 90% to 95% occurring only once. What was sequenced was naive CD4+ T cells sorted from blood. The subset denotes: CD45RA+ positively selected. This chain joins TRBV18 and TRBJ1-5; 8 positions match TRBD1. The sequence derives from a man aged 18 to 35 in good health. CDR3 loop: CASSSGEQGVVPQHF. CDR3 DNA: TGTGCCAGCTCATCGGGGGAACAGGGGGTCGTGCCCCAGCATTTT. The whole variable domain, remainder taken from reference TRBV18 and TRBJ1-5, is NAGVMQNPRHLVRRRGQEARLRCSPMKGHSHVYWYRQLPEEGLKFMVYLQKENIIDESGMPKERFSAEFPKEGPSILRIQQVVRGDSAAYFCASSSGEQGVVPQHFGDGTRLSIL.